This entry features one TCR beta chain sequence. Its antigen has not been determined. Per-base qualities were not stored, and no clone one base away is much larger. Other DNA sequences in the same sample also yield this CDR3. Libraries came from the immunoSEQ multiplex PCR assay. TCRdb carries this immuneACCESS record with in-frame sequences only. Its versions omit some clonotypes, under half of them owing to an unresolved V gene in the studies checked, with the rest unexplained. The sample records around 16,000 clones, 80% to 90% of which are singletons. The ten largest clonotypes hold approximately 8.8% of the sample. These data are taken from a study of T cells and Merkel cell carcinoma outcomes (dated by TCRdb to about 2020). For the study in its entirety: The study looked at whether the tumor T-cell repertoire and T-cell density could predict clinical outcome in patients with Merkel cell carcinoma.

Points the paper makes about the study in general: According to the report, clinical outcomes in Merkel cell carcinoma patients could be predicted using T-cell density together with features of the T-cell repertoire.

The samples were obtained from people who had Merkel cell carcinoma. From the germline V gene, CDR1 is SGDLS and CDR2 is YYNGEE. Measured from the cysteine to the phenylalanine, the CDR3 is 14 residues long. The read is trimmed to its CDR3 DNA, 42 bases read in frame from base 1. The germline V and J ends show losses of 3 bases and 6 bases respectively, and no gene match explains 7 bases of the junction. This receptor was identified in a human donor with Merkel cell carcinoma. The chain is made from TRBV9 and TRBJ2-3; TRBD1 aligns with 7 central bases. Sample: tumor tissue from Merkel cell carcinoma. The sequenced DNA: TGTGCCAGCAGCGAAGGAATACAGGGGGATACGCAGTATTTT. Its product reads: CASSEGIQGDTQYF. Outside the CDR3, residues come from the reference TRBV9 and TRBJ2-3 proteins, so the full variable domain is: DSGVTQTPKHLITATGQRVTLRCSPRSGDLSVYWYQQSLDQGLQFLIQYYNGEERAKGNILERFSAQQFPDLHSELNLSSLELGDSALYFCASSEGIQGDTQYFGPGTRLTVL.